This TCR beta chain came from a study of T cells after yellow fever vaccination. The CDR3 is made up of 12 amino acids. Germline values: CDR1 LGHDT, CDR2 YNNKEL (reference sequence). The ends lost 6 bases at V and 10 bases at J; junction bases unmatched: 3. This clonotype showed up just a few times. What it recognizes is unknown. The 5'RACE template-switching step produced TCR cDNA and added a universal primer site and UMIs. TCRdb fed the 5' RACE reads into MiXCR, producing one record per CDR3 protein. This table holds a few hundred thousand distinct CDR3 sequences, about 12% found once. The study's findings and limits: After the booster, 96% of CD4 and roughly nine tenths of CD8 primary-response clones were re-detected. FACS-sorted repertoires could harbor abundant contaminating bulk-population clonotypes.

The TCR sequence derives from a man aged 18-30 years who received the YFV17D yellow fever vaccine. This rearrangement joins TRBV3-1 to TRBJ1-6, with TRBD1 matching 7 bases. The input for sequencing was CD4+ T cells sorted from PBMCs, taken 15 days after the yellow fever booster vaccination. The CDR3 coding sequence is TGTGCCAGCAGTCCAGGGGGATCACCCCTCCACTTT. This gives the protein CASSPGGSPLHF.